What follows are 21 T cell receptor beta chains derived from one specimen sequenced in a study of blood T cells in healthy people across ages. Together with a sample-barcoded 5' primer, a J-beta primer mix was included in a second PCR lasting about 6 to 11 cycles. TCRdb recomputed calls from the 5' RACE reads with MiXCR, one row per CDR3 protein. The sample lists hundreds of thousands of distinct CDR3 sequences, approximately 30% seen once, with approximately 15% in the top ten. Material: blood. Source of these receptors: a woman of 80 years or more in good health.

V usage is TRBV12-3 or TRBV12-4 and J usage is TRBJ1-1, with TRBD1 as a possible D gene (6 bases). The V gene lost 6 bases and the J gene lost 5 bases, with 19 bases spanning the gap. This CDR3 contains 15 residues. The CDR3 DNA sequence: TGTGCCAGCAGACAGGGCGGTCATGGAGTAACTGAAGCTTTCTTT. Translated: CASRQGGHGVTEAFF.

The chain uses TRBV30 and TRBJ1-2; the D gene is possibly TRBD1 (6 bases). The germline gives CDR1 GTSNPN, CDR2 SVGIG (reference sequence). V was clipped by 0 bases and J by 8 bases, with 16 bases between them. This CDR3 contains 14 residues. CDR3 in amino acids: CAWSVDDRTGGYTF. The CDR3 DNA reads as TGTGCCTGGAGTGTAGACGACAGGACGGGGGGCTACACCTTC.

At least ten counts were recorded for this clonotype. This rearrangement joins TRBV29-1 to TRBJ2-3; D unclear. The CDR3 is made up of 11 amino acids. CDR1 and CDR2 (germline): SQVTM, ANQGSEA. Deletions cut 3 bases from V and 0 bases from J, with 1 base between. CDR3 in amino acids: CSVESTDTQYF. The CDR3 DNA reads as TGCAGCGTTGAGAGCACAGATACGCAGTATTTT.

This clonotype was counted at least ten times. This chain uses TRBV5-1 with TRBJ2-3; no reliable D call. CDR3 length: 15 residues. Per germline, CDR1 SGHRS and CDR2 YFSETQ. Trimming shortened V by 2 bases and J by 2 bases, and 12 bases separated the two germline ends. The CDR3 coding sequence is TGCGCCAGCAGCTTCCGTCTGGAATCCACAGATACGCAGTATTTT. Translating gives CASSFRLESTDTQYF. The complete variable domain, with remaining parts taken from reference TRBV5-1 and TRBJ2-3, reads KAGVTQTPRYLIKTRGQQVTLSCSPISGHRSVSWYQQTPGQGLQFLFEYFSETQRNKGNFPGRFSGRQFSNSRSEMNVSTLELGDSALYLCASSFRLESTDTQYFGPGTRLTVL.

CDR3 bases: TGTGCCAGCCGGCATCCAGGTCTCGGGGAGCTGTTTTTT. This encodes CASRHPGLGELFF. V and J are TRBV28 and TRBJ2-2, with no clear D. The length of the CDR3 is 13 residues. The germline gives CDR1 MDHEN, CDR2 SYDVKM. V lost 8 bases and J 7 bases, leaving 14 bases between the germline ends.

The rearrangement links TRBV15 to TRBJ1-4, with 8 bases that match TRBD1. The CDR3 runs to 15 residues. The germline gives CDR1 LNHNV, CDR2 YYDKDF (reference sequence). J gave up 6 bases and V 0 bases, and 3 bases lay outside the gene matches. The chain's CDR3 is CATSRDRTGYEKLFF. The CDR3 DNA reads as TGTGCCACCAGCAGAGATCGGACAGGGTATGAAAAACTGTTTTTT. The variable domain in full, completed from reference TRBV15 and TRBJ1-4, reads DAMVIQNPRYQVTQFGKPVTLSCSQTLNHNVMYWYQQKSSQAPKLLFHYYDKDFNNEADTPDNFQSRRPNTSFCFLDIRSPGLGDTAMYLCATSRDRTGYEKLFFGSGTQLSVL.

This clonotype was counted ten times or more. CDR3 bases: TGTGCCAGCAGTAAGTGGGGATCCTACGAGCAGTACTTC. Translating it yields CASSKWGSYEQYF. This chain uses TRBV6-2 or TRBV6-3 with TRBJ2-7; no firm D call. The germline V gene encodes CDR1 MNHEY and CDR2 SVGEGT. The CDR3 sequence is 13 residues long. V was cut by 5 bases and J by 1 base, with 9 bases left in between.

This clonotype has at least ten counts. The V gene is TRBV2, the J gene TRBJ2-3; tentatively, D is TRBD2 (5 bases). Per germline, CDR1 SNHLY and CDR2 FYNNEI. V was cut by 7 bases and J by 1 base, with 12 bases left in between. The CDR3 is 14 amino acids. The DNA of the CDR3 is TGTGCCAGCAATCCAGCGGTGCGCACAGATACGCAGTATTTT. The encoded protein is CASNPAVRTDTQYF. Based on the CDR3 plus reference TRBV2 and TRBJ2-3, the full variable domain is EPEVTQTPSHQVTQMGQEVILRCVPISNHLYFYWYRQILGQKVEFLVSFYNNEISEKSEIFDDQFSVERPDGSNFTLKIRSTKLEDSAMYFCASNPAVRTDTQYFGPGTRLTVL.

This clonotype came up many times. This chain joins TRBV20-1 and TRBJ2-3; D uncertain. Trimming pared 2 bases from V and 2 bases from J, leaving 14 bases between. The CDR3 consists of 15 residues. Germline V gene data show CDR1 as DFQATT and CDR2 as SNEGSKA (reference sequence). The chain's CDR3 is CSARRPLDSTDTQYF. CDR3 in DNA: TGCAGTGCTAGAAGGCCTCTCGATTCCACAGATACGCAGTATTTT.

This clonotype was picked up a small number of times. The chain couples TRBV19 to TRBJ2-5; D may be TRBD1 or TRBD2 (6 bases each). The CDR3 is 15 amino acids. Per the germline V gene, CDR1 is LNHDA and CDR2 is SQIVND (reference sequence). V shed 5 bases and J shed 3 bases, with 16 bases lying between them. The CDR3 DNA reads TGTGCCAGTAGTGACGGGGGCGTAGCGGAAGAGACCCAGTACTTC. This sequence encodes CASSDGGVAEETQYF. The complete variable domain, with remaining parts taken from reference TRBV19 and TRBJ2-5, reads DGGITQSPKYLFRKEGQNVTLSCEQNLNHDAMYWYRQDPGQGLRLIYYSQIVNDFQKGDIAEGYSVSREKKESFPLTVTSAQKNPTAFYLCASSDGGVAEETQYFGPGTRLLVL.

This clonotype occurred many times. The CDR3 region has the DNA TGTGCCAGCAGTGCCGGAAAAGCCCCCCAGTACTTC. It codes for CASSAGKAPQYF. The genes are TRBV25-1 and TRBJ2-5; no clear D. V lost 4 bases and J lost 9, with 12 bases in between. The CDR3 sequence is 12 residues long. Germline V CDR1 and CDR2: MGHDK, SYGVNS.

About this clonotype: This could be a read error, since a much larger clone is one nucleotide away. This chain joins TRBV9 and TRBJ2-3; 7 bases align to TRBD1. The CDR3 is made up of 14 amino acids. V shed 2 bases, J shed 1 base, and the junction held 1 base outside the gene matches. The germline V gene has CDR1 SGDLS and CDR2 YYNGEE. CDR3 in amino acids: CASSVDRGTDTQYF. In DNA, the CDR3 is TGTGCCAGCAGCGTTGACAGGGGCACAGATACGCAGTATTTT.

About this clonotype: Possible read error: a much larger clone is one base away. The V call is TRBV2, the J call TRBJ2-7; either TRBD1 or TRBD2 may supply D (6 bases each). Trimming pared 8 bases from V and 10 bases from J, leaving 24 bases between. The CDR3 length is 14 residues. The V gene's germline CDR1 is SNHLY and CDR2 FYNNEI. The CDR3 DNA sequence: TGTGCCAGCCCCCGGGGGCGGAGCCCAGAGATCCAGTACTTC. This encodes CASPRGRSPEIQYF.

The chain employs TRBV9 and TRBJ2-3; D is uncertain. The germline V gene has CDR1 SGDLS and CDR2 YYNGEE. The CDR3 length is 14 residues. The germline V and J ends were trimmed by 0 bases and 2 bases, with 7 bases remaining between them. In nucleotides, the CDR3 is TGTGCCAGCAGCGTAGCTGCCCACACAGATACGCAGTATTTT. Translation gives CASSVAAHTDTQYF.

The rearrangement joins TRBV3-1 to TRBJ1-5, with D possibly TRBD1 on 5 matching bases. The V gene's germline CDR1 is LGHDT and CDR2 YNNKEL (reference sequence). This CDR3 has 13 amino acids. V lost 4 bases and J lost 3, with 7 bases in between. This chain's CDR3 is CASSRGDNQPQHF. CDR3 coding DNA: TGTGCCAGCAGCCGAGGGGACAATCAGCCCCAGCATTTT.

In this sample, this clonotype turned up a few times. This rearrangement joins TRBV9 to TRBJ1-3; D is undetermined. This CDR3 comprises 16 residues. Germline assignment: CDR1 SGDLS and CDR2 YYNGEE. V lost 0 bases and J 2 bases, leaving 12 bases between the germline ends. The CDR3 loop is CASSVALEWPGNTIYF. The CDR3 nucleotides are TGTGCCAGCAGCGTAGCTTTAGAGTGGCCTGGAAACACCATATATTTT.

V gene TRBV6-6 combines with J gene TRBJ1-6; D is uncertain. Trimming cost V 7 bases and J 7 bases, with 8 bases left between them. Germline loops: CDR1 MNHNY, CDR2 SVGAGI (reference sequence). The CDR3 spans 12 residues. The CDR3 DNA is TGTGCCAGCACCTCCTCGAATTCACCCCTCCACTTT. This sequence encodes CASTSSNSPLHF.

There are many counts of this clonotype. The gene calls are TRBV6-5 and TRBJ1-2; D is undetermined. Germline values: CDR1 MNHEY, CDR2 SVGAGI. V lost 2 bases to trimming and J lost 5 bases, with 12 bases between them. The CDR3 contains 14 residues. The CDR3 DNA reads TGTGCCAGCAGTTACGAGATAGGACGGTATGGCTACACCTTC. Protein product: CASSYEIGRYGYTF.

There are many counts of this clonotype. This rearrangement joins TRBV29-1 to TRBJ2-5; possibly TRBD2 for D (6 bases). The CDR3 spans 14 residues. The ends were cut back, 6 bases at V and 2 bases at J, with 16 bases in the middle. Germline CDR1 and CDR2: SQVTM and ANQGSEA. CDR3 in amino acids: CSVSVPGDQETQYF. CDR3 in DNA: TGCAGCGTATCAGTCCCGGGAGATCAAGAGACCCAGTACTTC.

As concerns this clonotype: The junction shows a germline mismatch at one end, possibly a read error. V usage is TRBV5-6 and J usage is TRBJ2-6, with D possibly TRBD1 on 5 matching bases. The CDR3 consists of 14 residues. Germline V gives CDR1 SGHDT, CDR2 YYEEEE. CDR3 nucleotide sequence: TGCGCCAGCAGCCCCCCCACTGGGGCCAGCGTCCTGACTTTC. Protein: CASSPPTGASVLTF.

V is TRBV24-1 and J is TRBJ2-5; D possibly corresponds to TRBD2 (5 bases). The V and J ends lost 1 base and 6 bases respectively, with 23 bases between them. CDR3 size: 18 residues. Per the germline V gene, CDR1 is KGHDR and CDR2 is SFDVKD. CDR3 amino acids: CATSDFSLEVGSFKTQYF. The CDR3 DNA sequence: TGTGCCACCAGTGATTTTAGTTTGGAGGTGGGCAGTTTCAAGACCCAGTACTTC.